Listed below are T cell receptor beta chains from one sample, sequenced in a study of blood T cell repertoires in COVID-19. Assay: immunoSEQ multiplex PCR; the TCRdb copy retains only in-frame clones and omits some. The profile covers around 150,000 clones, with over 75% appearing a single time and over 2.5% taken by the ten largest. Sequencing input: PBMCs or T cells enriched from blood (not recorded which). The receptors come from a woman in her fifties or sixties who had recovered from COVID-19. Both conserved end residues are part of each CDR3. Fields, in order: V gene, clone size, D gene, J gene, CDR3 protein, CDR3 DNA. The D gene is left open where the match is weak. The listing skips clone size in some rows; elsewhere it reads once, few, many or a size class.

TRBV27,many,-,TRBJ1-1,CASRLQGSNTEAFF,TGTGCCAGCAGGTTACAGGGATCGAACACTGAAGCTTTCTTT
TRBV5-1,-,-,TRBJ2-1,CASSLVGGGDEQFF,TGCGCCAGCAGCTTGGTCGGCGGGGGCGATGAGCAGTTCTTC
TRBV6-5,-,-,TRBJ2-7,CASTTGGGGAYEQYF,TGTGCCAGCACCACCGGGGGAGGGGGAGCGTACGAGCAGTACTTC
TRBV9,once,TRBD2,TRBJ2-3,CASSPRSGRTDTQYF,TGTGCCAGCAGCCCCCGCAGCGGGAGAACAGATACGCAGTATTTT
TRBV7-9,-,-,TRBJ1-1,CASSPGYEAFF,TGTGCCAGCAGCCCAGGGTATGAAGCTTTCTTT
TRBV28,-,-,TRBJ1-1,CASSGVGSSPGF,TGTGCCAGCAGTGGGGTGGGGAGCAGTCCCGGCTTT
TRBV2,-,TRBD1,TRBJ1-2,CASSEGGQGDYGYTF,TGTGCCAGCAGTGAAGGGGGCCAGGGGGACTATGGCTACACCTTC
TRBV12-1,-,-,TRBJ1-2,CANLGPPYGYTF,TGTGCCAACCTGGGCCCTCCCTATGGCTACACCTTC
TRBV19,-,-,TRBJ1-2,CASSSIGQPNYGYTF,TGTGCCAGTAGTAGCATCGGACAGCCTAACTATGGCTACACCTTC
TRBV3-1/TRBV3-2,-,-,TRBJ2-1,CASSQGPWGRNEQFF,TGTGCCAGCAGCCAAGGACCATGGGGGAGGAATGAGCAGTTCTTC
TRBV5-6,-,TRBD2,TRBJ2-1,CASSPGLAHNEQFF,TGTGCCAGCAGCCCGGGACTAGCGCACAATGAGCAGTTCTTC
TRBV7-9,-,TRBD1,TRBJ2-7,CASSSRTGIYEQYF,TGTGCCAGCAGCTCTCGGACAGGGATCTACGAGCAGTACTTC
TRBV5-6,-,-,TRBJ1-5,CASSRFAGAKSNQPQHF,TGTGCCAGCAGCCGCTTCGCGGGGGCGAAGAGCAATCAGCCCCAGCATTTT
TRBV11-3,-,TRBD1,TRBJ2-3,CASSSRTGTSTDTQYF,TGTGCCAGCAGCTCCCGGACAGGTACTAGCACAGATACGCAGTATTTT
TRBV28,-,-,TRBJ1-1,CASGEGGRTSEAFF,TGTGCCAGCGGGGAGGGAGGTCGAACAAGTGAAGCTTTCTTT
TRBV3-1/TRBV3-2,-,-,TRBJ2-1,CASSLTPLISNERFF,TGTGCCAGCAGCCTCACTCCCTTGATCTCCAATGAGCGGTTCTTC
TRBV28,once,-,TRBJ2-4,CASTSGTLAKNIQYF,TGTGCCAGCACGTCGGGAACCTTAGCCAAAAACATTCAGTACTTC
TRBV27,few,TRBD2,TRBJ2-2,CASSLLPGTSGIKGVGELFF,TGTGCCAGCAGTCTCCTTCCCGGGACTAGCGGGATCAAAGGAGTCGGGGAGCTGTTTTTT
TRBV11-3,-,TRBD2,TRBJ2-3,CASSRGLAGGFGTDTQYF,TGTGCCAGCAGCCGCGGGCTAGCGGGGGGATTCGGCACAGATACGCAGTATTTT
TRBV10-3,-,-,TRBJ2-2,CANSVGVGGANTGELFF,TGTGCCAACTCAGTGGGGGTCGGGGGTGCGAACACCGGGGAGCTGTTTTTT
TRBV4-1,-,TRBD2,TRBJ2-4,CASSQALSGEAKNIQYF,TGCGCCAGCAGCCAAGCCCTTAGCGGGGAAGCCAAAAACATTCAGTACTTC
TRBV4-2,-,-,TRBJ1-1,CASRPTDSVEAFF,TGTGCCAGCAGACCCACAGATTCTGTTGAAGCTTTCTTT
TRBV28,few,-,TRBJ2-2,CASSLSLRAGELFF,TGTGCCAGCAGTTTGTCTCTGAGGGCCGGGGAGCTGTTTTTT
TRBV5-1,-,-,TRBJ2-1,CASSPTTGTFYNEQFF,TGCGCCAGCAGCCCCACGACCGGGACTTTCTACAATGAGCAGTTCTTC
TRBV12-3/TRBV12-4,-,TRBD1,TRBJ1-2,CASMGQGSGYTF,TGTGCCAGCATGGGACAGGGAAGCGGCTACACCTTC
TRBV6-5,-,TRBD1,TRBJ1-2,CASRTGQGTYGYTF,TGTGCCAGCAGAACTGGACAGGGGACCTATGGCTACACCTTC
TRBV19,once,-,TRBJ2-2,CASSRPGANTGELFF,TGTGCCAGTTCCCGGCCAGGTGCGAACACCGGGGAGCTGTTTTTT